This TCR beta chain was sequenced for a study of blood T cells in healthy people across ages. The use of a sample-barcoded 5' primer and a J-beta primer mix characterized a second PCR of about 6 to 12 cycles. TCRdb reprocessed the 5' RACE reads with MiXCR, giving one entry per CDR3 protein. The table lists 780,000 or so distinct CDR3 sequences, less than 70% of them singletons. Researchers collected approximately 9.9 milliliters of peripheral blood from every single donor. This CDR3 has 16 residues. Germline CDR1 reads SGHDT; CDR2 reads YYEEEE. With 4 bases clipped from V and 3 bases from J, the junction kept 11 bases outside the gene matches. Notes on the study in general: More naive CD4+ cells and higher diversity marked long-lived donors relative to aged donors.

About this clonotype: Its antigen is currently unknown.

The chain couples TRBV5-6 to TRBJ1-1; 8 bases map to TRBD1. Sequenced: blood. The receptor comes from a man older than 75 in good health. The CDR3 DNA sequence: TGTGCCAGCAGCCGACATTTGGACAGGGCGGACACTGAAGCTTTCTTT. It is translated as CASSRHLDRADTEAFF. Together with reference TRBV5-6 and TRBJ1-1, the CDR3 gives the full variable domain: DAGVTQSPTHLIKTRGQQVTLRCSPKSGHDTVSWYQQALGQGPQFIFQYYEEEERQRGNFPDRFSGHQFPNYSSELNVNALLLGDSALYLCASSRHLDRADTEAFFGQGTRLTVV.